The present entry profiles one TCR beta chain with its context. What it binds is unknown. As the CDR3 is not closed by the conserved phenylalanine or tryptophan, this likely results from a read error. RNA and DNA were co-extracted from approximately 20-30 mg of unsorted bulk tissue. Patients' primary liver carcinoma was surgically resected. Making TCR beta cDNA involved around 510 ng total RNA and a constant-region primer. What produced the TCR beta libraries was three nested multiplex PCR rounds using slightly modified ARM-PCR. TCRdb recomputed calls from the multiplex PCR reads with MiXCR, one row per CDR3 protein. Of about 48,000 distinct CDR3 sequences in the sample, around three quarters were seen once. The entry originates in a study of tumor-infiltrating lymphocytes in primary liver carcinoma. Study-wide context: Each sample had roughly 3.5 to 8 million productive TCRbeta reads regardless of tissue type. Study outcomes and limitations: Top-250-clone fractions were significantly higher in tumors than in blood (p = 0.039). Whereas tumor region pairs overlapped more, tumor-adjacent and tumor-blood pairs overlapped less.

The clonotype was recovered from a man between 40 and 49 years old with primary liver carcinoma and hepatitis B virus infection. Sequencing used liver tumor tissue from sampling region 3. Subset specified: tumor region T3, left-lateral pole.

The CDR3 sequence is CASSLDESYEQYL. The DNA for the CDR3 is TGTGCCAGCAGCCTCGATGAATCCTACGAGCAGTACTTA. The gene calls are TRBV6-1 and TRBJ2-7; D gene uncertain. V gave up 6 bases and J gave up 1 base, with 10 bases separating them. This CDR3 has 13 residues. Germline V lookup: CDR1 MNHNS, CDR2 SASEGT.